Included here is one T cell receptor (beta chain) sequence, with context. Its binding antigen is unknown. No quality values exist for individual bases; no much larger clone is one base distant. This sample was included in a study of T cell repertoires in cytomegalovirus infection (dated by TCRdb to 2018 to 2020). Study-level background: Donor HLA type was relevant to the analysis, because carriage of CMV infection together with the matching HLA type was indicated by public TCR beta signatures.

CDR1 and CDR2 were assigned from the germline V gene as KGHDR and SFDVKD. The CDR3 holds 16 amino acids from the cysteine to the phenylalanine. Only CDR3 DNA remains: 48 bases, in frame from the first base. Ends trimmed: V by 7 bases, J by 5 bases; bases unmatched to a gene: 12. The data were produced on an Illumina HiSeq 1500. Using fastp at Q25 and MiXCR, TCRdb reprocessed the public reads and kept productive beta chains. Rows matching on CDR3 protein sequence are summarized as one entry with the most common DNA and genes. This sample comprises under 850,000 distinct CDR3 sequences, approximately 34% of them detected only once. About 2.8% of the sample is in the top ten clones. Study-wide conclusions, independent of this receptor: In both this cohort and an independent roughly 350-donor cohort, the cumulative frequency of public TCR beta family members distinguished carriers of CMV infection plus the relevant HLA type. The ex vivo response was dominated by HLA-C-restricted CMV-specific TCR beta clonotypes, which also provided the single most frequent clonotype in two of eight donors.

Sequencing was carried out using PBMCs. The V and J segments used are TRBV24-1 and TRBJ2-2; 7 of the junction bases match TRBD1. This receptor was identified in a human donor in good health (CMV status not recorded). Some clones in this sample may be carry-over from other donors' samples. The CDR3 loop reads CATRGKGQATTGELFF. The nucleotides are TGTGCCACCAGGGGAAAAGGACAGGCGACAACCGGGGAGCTGTTTTTT.